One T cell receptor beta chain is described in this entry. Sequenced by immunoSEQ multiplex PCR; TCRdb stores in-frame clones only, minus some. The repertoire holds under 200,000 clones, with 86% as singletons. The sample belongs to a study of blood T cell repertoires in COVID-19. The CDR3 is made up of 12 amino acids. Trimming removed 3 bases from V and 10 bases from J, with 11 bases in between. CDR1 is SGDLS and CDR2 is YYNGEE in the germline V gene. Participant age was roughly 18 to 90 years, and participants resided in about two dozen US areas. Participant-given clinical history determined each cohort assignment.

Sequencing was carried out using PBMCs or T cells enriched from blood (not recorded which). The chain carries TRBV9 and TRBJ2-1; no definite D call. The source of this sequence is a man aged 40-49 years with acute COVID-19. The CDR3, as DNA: TGTGCCAGCAGCGGCGGTCAATGGGAGCAGTTCTTC. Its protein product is CASSGGQWEQFF.